This T cell receptor (beta chain) was sequenced during a study of T and B cells in COVID-19 patients (dated by TCRdb to about 2020). About the investigation overall: Using TRB and IGH repertoire sequencing of peripheral blood, the study characterized adaptive immunity in COVID-19 patients who had active infection or had recovered. As many as 9 follow-up blood samples were taken per patient, and some of the samples covered different disease stages within the same individual. Patients in the recovered cohort had a median age of around 34 years, compared with more than 60 years for patients in the active-infection cohort. Critical illness requiring mechanical ventilation or ECMO was present in about 65% of the 20 patients in the active-infection cohort. A recovered cohort included some 19 patients who provided 20 to 25 samples, and most of these patients had mild to moderate COVID-19 treated on an outpatient basis. Two patients were in both the active and recovered cohorts because samples existed from active disease and from after recovery. Over 8 million TCR sequences were analysed in a TCR and BCR sequence repository that covered over 35 patients and about 69 time points. An age-matched reference group of a few dozen healthy donors negative for COVID-19 antibodies served as the comparison for repertoire analyses. Comorbidities linked to unfavorable COVID-19 outcome were present in 18 of 20 patients in the active-infection cohort.

Paper-wide results and their limitations: The reported TCR clusters were said to need prospective validation before any clinical use. The recovered cohort had 2,400 or so exclusive TCR clusters, including under 40 low-pGen clusters. Few blood samples were available from mildly ill patients while symptoms were present, and early samples from severe cases were likewise scarce. During active COVID-19 the TRB repertoires were highly clonal, but at recovery diversity and richness rose above the levels seen in healthy donors. The cohort was considered too small for HLA contributions to COVID-19 susceptibility or severity to be assessed. Strongly skewed TRBV/TRBJ gene usage was reported in patients with COVID-19. Specific T cell subsets (CD4+/Treg/CD8+) and sorted SARS-CoV-2-responsive or tetramer+ T cells had not yet been sequenced, and these experiments were ongoing.

Genomic DNA extracted from blood was used in amounts of roughly 250-550 ng for amplification of TRB repertoires. CDR1 and CDR2, looked up from the germline V gene (reference sequence), are LNHDA and SQIVND. The CDR3 goes from the cysteine to the phenylalanine over 15 residues. The kept DNA is CDR3 alone, 45 bases in frame from the first base. Deletion took 0 bases off V and 1 base off J, with a span of 9 bases between the germline ends. The data were produced on an Illumina MiSeq. TRB rearrangements were amplified by multiplex PCR with BIOMED2 TRB-A/B primer pools. Illumina-compatible adapters and 7-nucleotide sample barcodes were attached to the amplicons in two consecutive PCRs. Phusion HS II polymerase was used for all library PCRs. Amplicons were gel-purified with the NucleoSpin Gel and PCR Clean-up kit, quantified on Qubit, and pooled at approximately 3.9 nM. The quality of the amplicon pool was checked on an Agilent 2100 Bioanalyzer prior to Illumina next-generation sequencing. Per the source publication's procedure: Annotation of TRB rearrangements was performed with MiXCR 3.0.8 using the default MiXCR reference library. Non-productive reads and sequences with fewer than 2 reads were removed, and every unique CDR3 nucleotide sequence was treated as one clone. Clonality, diversity, richness and V-J gene usage were calculated in R 3.5.1. GLIPH2 was used to cluster TCRs by CDR3 similarity, and OLGA was used to calculate generation probabilities. Only GLIPH2 clusters with at least four unique TCR clonotypes present in at least three individuals were retained. TCRdb reran the public reads through fastp at Q25 and MiXCR, keeping productive beta chains. Each CDR3 protein appears once, grouped with its most common genes and DNA. TCRdb's processing, not the study's, gives the V and J calls here. In this sample the table shows more than 20,000 distinct CDR3 sequences, 30% to 35% of which occur a single time. The biggest ten clones account for roughly 1.7% of the sample.

This clonotype was seen only a few times. Its recognized antigen is unknown. No per-base quality is available; no much larger clone lies one base away. The sequence joins TRBV19 to TRBJ1-1; tentative D gene TRBD1, with 5 bases matching. Specimen: blood. The TCR comes from a human donor who had recovered from COVID-19. The CDR3 loop reads CASSIDGGKNTEAFF. The nucleotide sequence is TGTGCCAGTAGTATAGATGGGGGTAAGAACACTGAAGCTTTCTTT. With all but the CDR3 taken from the reference TRBV19 and TRBJ1-1 genes, the full variable domain is: DGGITQSPKYLFRKEGQNVTLSCEQNLNHDAMYWYRQDPGQGLRLIYYSQIVNDFQKGDIAEGYSVSREKKESFPLTVTSAQKNPTAFYLCASSIDGGKNTEAFFGQGTRLTVV.